The T cell receptor beta chain described here comes from a study of cytomegalovirus exposure and HLA in healthy donors. Study in general: A subsequent analysis reported that the approximately 120 validation repertoires were produced on the same platform that had also been used for the roughly 700 first-cohort repertoires.

The donors were members of the approximately 120-subject validation cohort (separate from the roughly 660-subject first cohort). Sequencing was performed with immunoSEQ multiplex PCR; in TCRdb, only in-frame clones are kept and a portion is missing. The sample shows about 280,000 clones, around 87% of them seen only once. V was cut by 4 bases and J by 3 bases, with 15 bases left in between. This CDR3 is 14 amino acids long. Germline V gene lookup returns CDR1 SQVTM and CDR2 ANQGSEA. This rearrangement joins TRBV29-1 to TRBJ1-1, with no clear D. The sequence was obtained from a young woman in good health and CMV-seronegative. Sequenced: PBMCs. The CDR3 sequence is CSVVIAGIHTEAFF. DNA for the CDR3: TGCAGCGTTGTTATAGCCGGGATCCACACTGAAGCTTTCTTT. Combining the CDR3 with reference TRBV29-1 and TRBJ1-1 gives the whole variable domain SAVISQKPSRDICQRGTSLTIQCQVDSQVTMMFWYRQQPGQSLTLIATANQGSEATYESGFVIDKFPISRPNLTFSTLTVSNMSPEDSSIYLCSVVIAGIHTEAFFGQGTRLTVV.